This TCR beta chain was obtained from a study of control samples from healthy donors and cancer patients. V was shortened by 0 bases and J by 6 bases, with 8 bases between the two germline ends. In germline, CDR1 is MGHRA, CDR2 YSYEKL. The CDR3 is made up of 14 amino acids. Only in-frame clones appear in the TCRdb table, and some are missing; sequencing was by immunoSEQ multiplex PCR. The sample shows about 79,000 clones, 80% to 95% of them seen only once. This TCR came from a woman between 35 and 50 years old with lung cancer. J is TRBJ2-2 and V is TRBV4-1; D call uncertain. Sequencing was done on a sample of PBMCs. Here the CDR3 reads CASSQDPAPGELFF. For the CDR3, the DNA is TGCGCCAGCAGCCAAGATCCCGCCCCCGGGGAGCTGTTTTTT.